A single sample gave rise to the 2 T cell receptor beta chains below, sequenced in a study of blood T cell repertoires in COVID-19. Generated by immunoSEQ multiplex PCR, the TCRdb table keeps only in-frame clones and is missing some. The profile covers nearly 80,000 clones, with 84% appearing a single time and 3.5% to 4% taken by the ten largest. The sequenced sample was peripheral blood. These receptors were obtained from a man over 45 with acute or convalescent COVID-19.

The chain is built from TRBV12-2 and TRBJ2-1; whether TRBD2, the table's D call, matches the DNA was not checked. TRBV12-2 is tagged as a pseudogene. The CDR3 length is 17 residues. The CDR3 loop reads CASRLNLAGAVGNEQFF. The CDR3 coding sequence is TGTGCAAGTCGCTTAAACCTAGCGGGGGCCGTCGGCAATGAGCAGTTCTTC.

The V gene is TRBV12-3 or TRBV12-4, the J gene TRBJ2-1; 8 bases align to TRBD2. V lost 7 bases to trimming and J lost 13 bases; unmatched junction nucleotides: 9. The CDR3 contains 12 residues. CDR3: CASTQPGLDQFF. Here the CDR3 DNA reads TGTGCCAGCACTCAACCGGGACTAGATCAGTTCTTC.